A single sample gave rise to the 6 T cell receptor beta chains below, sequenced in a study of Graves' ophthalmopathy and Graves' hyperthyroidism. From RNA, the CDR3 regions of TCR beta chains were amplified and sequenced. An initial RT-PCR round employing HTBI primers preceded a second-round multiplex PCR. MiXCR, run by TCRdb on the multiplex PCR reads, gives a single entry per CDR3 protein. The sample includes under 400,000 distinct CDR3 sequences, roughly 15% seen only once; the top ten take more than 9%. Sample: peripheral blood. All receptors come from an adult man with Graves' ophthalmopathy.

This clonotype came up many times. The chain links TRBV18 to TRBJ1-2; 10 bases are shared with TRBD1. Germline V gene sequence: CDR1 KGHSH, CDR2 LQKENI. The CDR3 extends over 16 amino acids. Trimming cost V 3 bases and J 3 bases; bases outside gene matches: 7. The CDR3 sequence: CASSPYGTGADYGYTF. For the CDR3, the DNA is TGTGCCAGCTCACCTTACGGGACAGGGGCAGACTATGGCTACACCTTC.

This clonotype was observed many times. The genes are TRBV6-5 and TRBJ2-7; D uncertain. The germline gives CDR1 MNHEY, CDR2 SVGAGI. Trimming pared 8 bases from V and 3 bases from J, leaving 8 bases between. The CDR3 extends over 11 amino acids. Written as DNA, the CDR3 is TGTGCCAGCGTTGGAGTCTACGAGCAGTACTTC. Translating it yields CASVGVYEQYF.

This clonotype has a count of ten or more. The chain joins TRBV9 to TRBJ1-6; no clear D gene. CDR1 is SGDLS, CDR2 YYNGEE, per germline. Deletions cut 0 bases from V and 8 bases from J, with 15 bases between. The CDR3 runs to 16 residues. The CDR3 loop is CASSVGGMGLDSPLHF. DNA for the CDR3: TGTGCCAGCAGCGTAGGAGGGATGGGGTTAGATTCACCCCTCCACTTT.

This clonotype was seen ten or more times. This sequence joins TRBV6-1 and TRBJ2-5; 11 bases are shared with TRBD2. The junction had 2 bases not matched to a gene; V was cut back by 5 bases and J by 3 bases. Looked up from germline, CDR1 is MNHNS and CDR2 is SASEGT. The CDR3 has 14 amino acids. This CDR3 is CASSKLAGEETQYF. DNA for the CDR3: TGTGCCAGCAGTAAACTAGCGGGGGAAGAGACCCAGTACTTC.

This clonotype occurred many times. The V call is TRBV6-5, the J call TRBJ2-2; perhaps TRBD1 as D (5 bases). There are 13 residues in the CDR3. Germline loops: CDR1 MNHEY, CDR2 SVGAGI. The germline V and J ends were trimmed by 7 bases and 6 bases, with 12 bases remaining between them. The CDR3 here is CASKRGWAGELFF. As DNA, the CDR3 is TGTGCCAGCAAAAGGGGATGGGCCGGGGAGCTGTTTTTT.

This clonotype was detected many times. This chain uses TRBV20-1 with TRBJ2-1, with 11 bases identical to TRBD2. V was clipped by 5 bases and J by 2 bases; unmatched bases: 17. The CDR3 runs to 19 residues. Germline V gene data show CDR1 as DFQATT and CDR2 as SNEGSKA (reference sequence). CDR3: CSALPIAGGPSRTYNEQFF. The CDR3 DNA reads TGCAGTGCTCTACCTATAGCGGGAGGGCCCTCTCGTACCTACAATGAGCAGTTCTTC.